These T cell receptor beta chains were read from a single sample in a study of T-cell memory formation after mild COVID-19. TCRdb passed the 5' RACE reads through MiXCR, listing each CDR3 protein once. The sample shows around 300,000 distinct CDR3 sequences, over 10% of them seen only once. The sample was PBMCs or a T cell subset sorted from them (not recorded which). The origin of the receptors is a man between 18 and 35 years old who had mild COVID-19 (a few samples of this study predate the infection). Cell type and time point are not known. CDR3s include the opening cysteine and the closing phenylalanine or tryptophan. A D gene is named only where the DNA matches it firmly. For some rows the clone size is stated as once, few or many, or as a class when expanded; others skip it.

CASSRSLGQSYEQYF	TGCGCCAGCAGTCGCTCCCTGGGCCAGTCCTACGAGCAGTACTTC	TRBV10-2	TRBJ2-7	NA	few	15
CASGLGQRHTDTQYF	TGTGCTAGTGGTTTGGGGCAGCGACACACAGATACGCAGTATTTT	TRBV12-5	TRBJ2-3	NA	many	15
CASSRRQGEGTDTQYF	TGTGCCAGCTCACGGCGACAGGGGGAAGGCACAGATACGCAGTATTTT	TRBV18	TRBJ2-3	TRBD1	few	16
CAWSAAGAPGPTDTQYF	TGTGCCTGGAGTGCCGCCGGGGCCCCAGGGCCCACAGATACGCAGTATTTT	TRBV30	TRBJ2-3	NA	few	17
CASSLGGSGYEQYF	TGTGCCAGCAGCTTGGGTGGCAGCGGCTACGAGCAGTACTTC	TRBV5-4	TRBJ2-7	NA	NA	14
CSVAVDGKNQPQHF	TGCAGCGTAGCCGTGGACGGGAAAAATCAGCCCCAGCATTTT	TRBV29-1	TRBJ1-5	NA	many	14
CASSDDGFSYNEQFF	TGTGCCAGCAGTGACGACGGATTCTCCTACAATGAGCAGTTCTTC	TRBV25-1	TRBJ2-1	NA	many	15
CSVRQGGGTGELFF	TGCAGCGTTCGGCAGGGCGGAGGGACCGGGGAGCTGTTTTTT	TRBV29-1	TRBJ2-2	NA	few	14
CSARGPSGGAGTGELFF	TGCAGTGCTAGAGGTCCTAGCGGGGGGGCCGGCACCGGGGAGCTGTTTTTT	TRBV20-1	TRBJ2-2	TRBD2	many	17
CASSRGTTVQETQYF	TGCGCCAGCAGCCGAGGGACGACAGTTCAAGAGACCCAGTACTTC	TRBV5-1	TRBJ2-5	NA	NA	15
CASSIRPQGSINTEAFF	TGTGCCAGCAGTATCCGACCACAGGGGTCTATTAACACTGAAGCTTTCTTT	TRBV6-2/TRBV6-3	TRBJ1-1	TRBD1	many	17
CASTMTGADTQYF	TGTGCCAGCACCATGACAGGGGCAGATACGCAGTATTTT	TRBV7-9	TRBJ2-3	TRBD1	many	13
CASSDSYGAYEQYF	TGTGCCAGCAGTGATTCCTACGGGGCCTACGAGCAGTACTTC	TRBV25-1	TRBJ2-7	NA	few	14
CASSPGTSGGRQYF	TGTGCCAGCAGCCCTGGGACTAGCGGGGGACGGCAGTACTTC	TRBV6-5	TRBJ2-5	TRBD2	NA	14